This T cell receptor (beta chain) derives from a study of blood T cells in healthy people across ages. Across the whole study: About one barcoded beta molecule per two T cells came from capture by template switching.

Germline V CDR1 and CDR2: KGHDR, SFDVKD. The CDR3 runs 16 residues. Deletions cut 1 base from V and 6 bases from J, with 16 bases between. Then a second PCR, running about 6 to 11 cycles, was carried out with a sample-barcoded 5' primer and a J-beta primer mix. TCRdb redid the calling of the 5' RACE reads with MiXCR, one entry per CDR3 protein. The data contain 1,100,000 or so distinct CDR3 sequences, around 45% of them singletons. Researchers collected about 9.1 milliliters of peripheral blood from every single donor. The chain is built from TRBV24-1 and TRBJ2-3; tentatively, D is TRBD1 or TRBD2 (5 bases each). The sequenced material came from blood. The sequence came from a woman aged 60-70 years in good health. For the CDR3, the DNA is TGTGCCACCAGTGATTTTTCTGGGGGAGAGACGGATACGCAGTATTTT. Encoded protein: CATSDFSGGETDTQYF.